This TCR beta chain appears in the sequencing data of a study of blood T cell repertoires in COVID-19. V dropped 6 bases and J dropped 11; count of bases not matched to a gene: 7. CDR1 is SEHNR and CDR2 is FQNEAQ in the germline V gene (reference sequence). The CDR3 extends over 12 amino acids. TCRdb's copy holds only in-frame clones and misses some; the assay was immunoSEQ multiplex PCR. The sample has approximately 250,000 clones; approximately 90% are singletons. The cohort comprised adults aged about 18 to 90 years residing in 20 to 30 US areas. The chain couples TRBV7-9 to TRBJ1-1; 9 bases map to TRBD1. The sample taken for sequencing was PBMCs or T cells enriched from blood (not recorded which). The sequence was obtained from a woman aged 40 to 50 with acute COVID-19. CDR3 in DNA: TGTGCCAGCAGAACAGGGGGCGGAGAGGCTTTCTTT. Translating it yields CASRTGGGEAFF.